This passage covers 6 T cell receptor beta chains from one sample sequenced in a study of shared clonotypes between healthy human individuals (dated by TCRdb to 2018 to 2021). Preparation of the library involved the immunoSEQ multiplex PCR assay. TCRdb's version of the immuneACCESS table is confined to in-frame rearrangements and falls short of the full clone set. An unresolved V gene accounts for under half of the shortfall where checked; the remainder is of unknown origin. This sample holds roughly 640,000 clones; roughly 70% were observed only once. The ten largest clones represent approximately 1.7% of the sample. Sequenced sample: memory CD4+ T cells sorted from blood. The cell subset or site label, read with the paper, signifies: CD45RA-negative fraction. The receptors come from a woman aged 30 to 39 in good health.

The gene calls are TRBV25-1 and TRBJ2-4; the D gene could be TRBD1 or TRBD2 (6 bases each). CDR1 and CDR2 from the germline V gene are MGHDK and SYGVNS. The ends were cut back, 4 bases at V and 4 bases at J, with 14 bases in the middle. The CDR3 length is 15 residues. As DNA, the CDR3 is TGTGCCAGCAGTGGCTCCAGGGGACTGAAAAACATTCAGTACTTC. This gives the protein CASSGSRGLKNIQYF.

This clone has just one count. V is TRBV6-6 and J is TRBJ1-2; D gene ambiguous. Trimming removed 0 bases from V and 0 bases from J, with 11 bases in between. CDR1 and CDR2 (germline): MNHNY, SVGAGI (reference sequence). This CDR3 has 16 amino acids. CDR3 in amino acids: CASSYSIVGANYGYTF. CDR3 bases: TGTGCCAGCAGTTACTCGATCGTGGGAGCTAACTATGGCTACACCTTC.

This chain links TRBV14 with TRBJ2-1, with TRBD2 matching 7 bases. The CDR3 is made up of 15 amino acids. V shed 1 base and J 4 bases; nucleotides not matched to a gene: 4. Per the germline V gene, CDR1 is SGHDN and CDR2 is FVKESK. CDR3 protein: CASSQVRGLYNEQFF. The CDR3 nucleotides read TGTGCCAGCAGCCAAGTACGGGGACTATACAATGAGCAGTTCTTC.

The rearrangement links TRBV10-3 to TRBJ2-3; D perhaps matches TRBD2 (6 bases). The CDR3 spans 12 residues. V dropped 8 bases and J dropped 11 bases, with 17 bases sitting between them. CDR1 and CDR2 (germline): ENHRY, SYGVKD. The CDR3 DNA reads as TGTGCCATCGGCGGGGAATCAGCCGGGCAGTATTTT. This translates into CAIGGESAGQYF.

The chain is built from TRBV6-5 and TRBJ2-3; weak D call: TRBD2 (7 bases). The germline V gene encodes CDR1 MNHEY and CDR2 SVGAGI. Trimming stripped 7 bases from V and 0 bases from J, with 14 bases between. The CDR3 totals 15 residues. Here the CDR3 reads CASKFGGQSTDTQYF. CDR3 sequence (DNA): TGTGCCAGCAAATTCGGGGGGCAAAGCACAGATACGCAGTATTTT.

The rearrangement links TRBV7-8 to TRBJ2-5, with 9 bases identical to TRBD2. This CDR3 spans 16 amino acids. Trimming cost V 3 bases and J 3 bases; bases outside gene matches: 8. The germline CDR1 and CDR2 sequences are SGHVS and FQNEAQ. The CDR3 DNA follows: TGTGCCAGCAGCTTCATAGCGGGAGTAGGGGAAGAGACCCAGTACTTC. As protein: CASSFIAGVGEETQYF. Full variable domain (outside the CDR3, taken from reference TRBV7-8 and TRBJ2-5): GAGVSQSPRYKVAKRGQDVALRCDPISGHVSLFWYQQALGQGPEFLTYFQNEAQLDKSGLPSDRFFAERPEGSVSTLKIQRTQQEDSAVYLCASSFIAGVGEETQYFGPGTRLLVL.